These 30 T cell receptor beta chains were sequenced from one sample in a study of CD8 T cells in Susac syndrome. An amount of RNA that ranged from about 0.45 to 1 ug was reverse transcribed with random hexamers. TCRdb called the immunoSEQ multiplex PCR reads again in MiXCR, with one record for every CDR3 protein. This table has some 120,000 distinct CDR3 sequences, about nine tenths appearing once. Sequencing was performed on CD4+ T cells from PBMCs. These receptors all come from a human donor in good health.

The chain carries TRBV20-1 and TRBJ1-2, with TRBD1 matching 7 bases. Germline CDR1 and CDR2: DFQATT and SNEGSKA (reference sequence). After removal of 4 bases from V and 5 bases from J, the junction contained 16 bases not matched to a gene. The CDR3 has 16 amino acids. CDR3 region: CSAIKTGTASGYGYTF. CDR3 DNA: TGCAGTGCTATCAAGACAGGGACCGCGAGTGGATATGGCTACACCTTC.

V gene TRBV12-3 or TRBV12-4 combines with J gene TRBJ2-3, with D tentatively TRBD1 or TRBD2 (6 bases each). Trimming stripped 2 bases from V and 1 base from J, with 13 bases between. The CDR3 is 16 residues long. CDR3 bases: TGTGCCAGCAGTTTATGGGGGGCGGGCGGCACAGATACGCAGTATTTT. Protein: CASSLWGAGGTDTQYF.

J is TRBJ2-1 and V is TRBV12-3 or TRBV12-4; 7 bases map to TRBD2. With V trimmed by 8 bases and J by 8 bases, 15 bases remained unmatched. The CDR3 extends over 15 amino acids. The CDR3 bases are TGTGCCAGCGTTGGGGGTTTAACTAGCGCCCATGAGCAGTTCTTC. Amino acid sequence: CASVGGLTSAHEQFF.

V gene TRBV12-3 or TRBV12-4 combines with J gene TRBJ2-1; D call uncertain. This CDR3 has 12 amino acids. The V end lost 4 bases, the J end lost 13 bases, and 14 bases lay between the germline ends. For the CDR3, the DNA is TGTGCCAGCAGTTCCTCGACGTTTATACAGTTCTTC. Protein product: CASSSSTFIQFF.

The CDR3 sequence: CASSPRFGGSTDTQYF. In DNA form, the CDR3 reads TGTGCCAGCAGCCCTAGATTCGGGGGTAGCACAGATACGCAGTATTTT. The gene calls are TRBV13 and TRBJ2-3; TRBD2 is a possible D gene (6 bases). The CDR3 extends over 16 amino acids. Trimming stripped 5 bases from V and 0 bases from J, with 15 bases between. CDR1 and CDR2 from the germline V gene are PRHDT and FYEKMQ (reference sequence).

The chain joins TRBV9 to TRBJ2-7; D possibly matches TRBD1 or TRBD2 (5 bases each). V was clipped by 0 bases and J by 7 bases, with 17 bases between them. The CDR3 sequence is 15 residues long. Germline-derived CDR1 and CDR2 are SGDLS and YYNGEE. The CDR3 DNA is TGTGCCAGCAGCGTAGCAGACCCCGGGACGGGGGAGCAGTACTTC. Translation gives CASSVADPGTGEQYF.

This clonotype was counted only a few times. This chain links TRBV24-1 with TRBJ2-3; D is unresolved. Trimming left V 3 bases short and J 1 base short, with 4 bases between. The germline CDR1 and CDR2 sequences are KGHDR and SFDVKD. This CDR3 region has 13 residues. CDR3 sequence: CATSDGGTDTQYF. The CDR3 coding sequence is TGTGCCACCAGTGATGGAGGCACAGATACGCAGTATTTT.

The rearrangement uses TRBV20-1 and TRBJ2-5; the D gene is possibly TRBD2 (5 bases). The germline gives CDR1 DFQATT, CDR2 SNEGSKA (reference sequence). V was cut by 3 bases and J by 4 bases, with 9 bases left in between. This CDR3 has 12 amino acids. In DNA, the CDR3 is TGCAGTGCTAGGACGGACTCAGAGACCCAGTACTTC. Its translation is CSARTDSETQYF.

The CDR3 loop is CASTGPDYGYTF. CDR3 DNA sequence: TGTGCCAGCACGGGGCCGGATTATGGCTACACCTTC. The rearrangement links TRBV28 to TRBJ1-2; a possible D gene is TRBD1 (5 bases). There are 12 residues in the CDR3. Germline CDR1 MDHEN, CDR2 SYDVKM. V dropped 7 bases and J dropped 5 bases, with 11 bases sitting between them.

The CDR3 DNA sequence: TGCAGTGCGCAGCCCGACTCTGGAAACACCATATATTTT. Amino acid sequence: CSAQPDSGNTIYF. The chain is built from TRBV20-1 and TRBJ1-3, with D uncertain. From germline, CDR1 is DFQATT and CDR2 SNEGSKA (reference sequence). The CDR3 length is 13 residues. Trimming cost V 6 bases and J 0 bases, with 9 bases left between them.

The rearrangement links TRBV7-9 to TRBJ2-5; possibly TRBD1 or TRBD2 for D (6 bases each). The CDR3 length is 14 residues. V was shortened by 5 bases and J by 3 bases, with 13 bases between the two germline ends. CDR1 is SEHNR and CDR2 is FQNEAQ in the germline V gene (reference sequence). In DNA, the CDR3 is TGTGCCAGCAGCCCGCCGGGGGCCAAAGAGACCCAGTACTTC. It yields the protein CASSPPGAKETQYF.

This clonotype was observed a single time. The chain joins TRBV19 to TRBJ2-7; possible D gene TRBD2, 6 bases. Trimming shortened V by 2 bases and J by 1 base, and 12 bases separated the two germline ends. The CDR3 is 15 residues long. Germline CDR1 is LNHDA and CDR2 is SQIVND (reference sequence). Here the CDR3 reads CASSIRTGESYEQYF. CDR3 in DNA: TGTGCCAGTAGTATAAGGACGGGAGAGTCCTACGAGCAGTACTTC.

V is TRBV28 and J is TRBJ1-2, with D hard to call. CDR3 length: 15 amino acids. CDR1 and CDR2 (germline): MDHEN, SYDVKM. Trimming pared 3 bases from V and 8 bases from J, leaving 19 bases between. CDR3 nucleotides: TGTGCCAGCAGTTTCCAGAACGCCGGCACTCTGGGCTACACCTTC. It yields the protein CASSFQNAGTLGYTF.

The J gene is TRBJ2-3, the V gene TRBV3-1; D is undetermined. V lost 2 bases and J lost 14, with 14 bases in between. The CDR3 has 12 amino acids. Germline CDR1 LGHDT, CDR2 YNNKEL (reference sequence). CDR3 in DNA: TGTGCCAGCAGCCAAAAATCCTGGTTGTTGTATTTT. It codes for CASSQKSWLLYF.

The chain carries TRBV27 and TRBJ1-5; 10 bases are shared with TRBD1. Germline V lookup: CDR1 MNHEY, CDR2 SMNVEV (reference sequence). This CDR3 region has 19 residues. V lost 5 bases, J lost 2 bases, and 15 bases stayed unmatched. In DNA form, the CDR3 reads TGTGCCAGCAGTGTTACGCCGGGACAGGGGAGTATAGGCAATCAGCCCCAGCATTTT. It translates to CASSVTPGQGSIGNQPQHF.

CDR3 nucleotide sequence: TGTGCCAGCAGCTTAGTCGGTCTAGCGGGGGGGCCGGGATCCTACAATGAGCAGTTCTTC. It specifies CASSLVGLAGGPGSYNEQFF. The chain has TRBV11-1 and TRBJ2-1, with TRBD2 identical over 12 bases. Looked up from germline, CDR1 is SGHAT and CDR2 is FQDESV (reference sequence). The ends lost 1 base at V and 1 base at J; junction bases unmatched: 11. This CDR3 spans 20 amino acids.

CDR3 nucleotides: TGTGCCAGCAGCTCCCCCCCATGGGACAGCACAGATACGCAGTATTTT. This codes for CASSSPPWDSTDTQYF. The V call is TRBV7-8, the J call TRBJ2-3; D may match TRBD1 or TRBD2 (5 bases each). Germline values: CDR1 SGHVS, CDR2 FQNEAQ. This CDR3 region has 16 residues. V lost 4 bases to trimming and J lost 0 bases, with 14 bases between them. Using reference TRBV7-8 and TRBJ2-3 for the parts outside the CDR3, the full variable domain is GAGVSQSPRYKVAKRGQDVALRCDPISGHVSLFWYQQALGQGPEFLTYFQNEAQLDKSGLPSDRFFAERPEGSVSTLKIQRTQQEDSAVYLCASSSPPWDSTDTQYFGPGTRLTVL.

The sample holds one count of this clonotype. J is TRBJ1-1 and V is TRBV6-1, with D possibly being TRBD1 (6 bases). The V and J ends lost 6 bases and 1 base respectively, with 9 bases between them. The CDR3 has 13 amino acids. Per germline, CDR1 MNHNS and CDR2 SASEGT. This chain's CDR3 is CASRVTGNTEAFF. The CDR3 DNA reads TGTGCCAGCAGGGTGACAGGGAACACTGAAGCTTTCTTT.

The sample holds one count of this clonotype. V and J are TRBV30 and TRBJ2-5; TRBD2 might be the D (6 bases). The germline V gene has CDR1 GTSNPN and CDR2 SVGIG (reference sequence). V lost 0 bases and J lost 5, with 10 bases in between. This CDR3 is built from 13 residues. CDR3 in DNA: TGTGCCTGGAGTGTATATCGGGAGGAGACCCAGTACTTC. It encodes CAWSVYREETQYF.

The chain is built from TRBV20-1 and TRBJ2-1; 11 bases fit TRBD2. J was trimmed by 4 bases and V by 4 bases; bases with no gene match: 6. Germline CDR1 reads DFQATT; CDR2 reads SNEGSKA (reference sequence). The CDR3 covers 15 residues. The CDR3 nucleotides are TGCAGTGCTATTCCCGGGACTAGCGGATACAATGAGCAGTTCTTC. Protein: CSAIPGTSGYNEQFF.

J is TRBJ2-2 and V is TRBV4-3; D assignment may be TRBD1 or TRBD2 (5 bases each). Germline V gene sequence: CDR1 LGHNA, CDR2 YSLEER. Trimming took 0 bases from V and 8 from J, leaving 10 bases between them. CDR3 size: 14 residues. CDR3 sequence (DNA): TGCGCCAGCAGCCAAGATGGGACCGGTGGGGAGCTGTTTTTT. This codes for CASSQDGTGGELFF.

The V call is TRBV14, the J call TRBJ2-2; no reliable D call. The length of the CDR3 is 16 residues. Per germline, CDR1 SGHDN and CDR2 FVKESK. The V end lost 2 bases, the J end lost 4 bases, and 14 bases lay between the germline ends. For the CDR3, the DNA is TGTGCCAGCAGCCAACCCGTGGGCTTGGGCACCGGGGAGCTGTTTTTT. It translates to CASSQPVGLGTGELFF.

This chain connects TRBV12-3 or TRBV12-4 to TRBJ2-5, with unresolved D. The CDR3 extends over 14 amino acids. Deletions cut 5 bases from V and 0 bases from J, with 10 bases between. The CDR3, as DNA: TGTGCCAGCAGTCCCTACAGATACCAAGAGACCCAGTACTTC. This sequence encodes CASSPYRYQETQYF.

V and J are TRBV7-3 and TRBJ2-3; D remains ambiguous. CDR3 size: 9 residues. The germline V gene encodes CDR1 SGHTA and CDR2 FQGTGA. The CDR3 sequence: CGQIDTQYF. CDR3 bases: TGTGGGCAGATAGATACGCAGTATTTT.

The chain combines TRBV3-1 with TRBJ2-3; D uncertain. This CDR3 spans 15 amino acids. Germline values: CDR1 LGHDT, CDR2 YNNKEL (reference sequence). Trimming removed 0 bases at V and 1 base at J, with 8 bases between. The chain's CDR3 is CASSQDGRGTDTQYF. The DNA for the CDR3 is TGTGCCAGCAGCCAAGACGGCCGTGGCACAGATACGCAGTATTTT.

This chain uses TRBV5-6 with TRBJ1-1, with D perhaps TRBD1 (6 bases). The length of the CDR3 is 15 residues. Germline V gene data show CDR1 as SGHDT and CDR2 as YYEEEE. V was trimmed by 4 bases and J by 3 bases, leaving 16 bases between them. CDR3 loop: CASSANRVRDTEAFF. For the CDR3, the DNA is TGTGCCAGCAGCGCAAACAGGGTACGGGACACTGAAGCTTTCTTT. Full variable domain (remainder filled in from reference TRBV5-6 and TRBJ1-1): DAGVTQSPTHLIKTRGQQVTLRCSPKSGHDTVSWYQQALGQGPQFIFQYYEEEERQRGNFPDRFSGHQFPNYSSELNVNALLLGDSALYLCASSANRVRDTEAFFGQGTRLTVV.

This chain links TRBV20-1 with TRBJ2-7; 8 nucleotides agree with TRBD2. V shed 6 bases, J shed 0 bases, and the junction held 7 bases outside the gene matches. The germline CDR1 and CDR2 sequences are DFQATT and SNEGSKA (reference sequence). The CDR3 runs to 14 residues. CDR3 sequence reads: CSAIAGPLSYEQYF. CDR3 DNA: TGCAGTGCAATAGCGGGACCGCTCTCCTACGAGCAGTACTTC.

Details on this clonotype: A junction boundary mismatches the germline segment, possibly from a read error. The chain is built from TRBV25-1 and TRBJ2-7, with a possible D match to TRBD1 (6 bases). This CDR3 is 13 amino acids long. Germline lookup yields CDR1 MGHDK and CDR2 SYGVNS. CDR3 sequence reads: CASSGQFGDEQYF. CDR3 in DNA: TGTGCCAGCAGCGGACAGTTTGGCGACGAGCAGTACTTT.

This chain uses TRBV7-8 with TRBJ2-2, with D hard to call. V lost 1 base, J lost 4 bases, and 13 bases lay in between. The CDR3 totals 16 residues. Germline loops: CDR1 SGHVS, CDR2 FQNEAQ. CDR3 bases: TGTGCCAGCAGCTTAGGGCTGATGGAGTTCACCGGGGAGCTGTTTTTT. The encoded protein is CASSLGLMEFTGELFF.

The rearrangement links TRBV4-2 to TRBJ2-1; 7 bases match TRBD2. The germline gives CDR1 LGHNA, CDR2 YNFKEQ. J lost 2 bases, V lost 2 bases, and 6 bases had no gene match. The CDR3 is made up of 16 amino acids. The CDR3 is CASSQLTSGAYNEQFF. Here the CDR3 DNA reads TGTGCCAGCAGCCAACTTACGAGCGGGGCCTACAATGAGCAGTTCTTC.